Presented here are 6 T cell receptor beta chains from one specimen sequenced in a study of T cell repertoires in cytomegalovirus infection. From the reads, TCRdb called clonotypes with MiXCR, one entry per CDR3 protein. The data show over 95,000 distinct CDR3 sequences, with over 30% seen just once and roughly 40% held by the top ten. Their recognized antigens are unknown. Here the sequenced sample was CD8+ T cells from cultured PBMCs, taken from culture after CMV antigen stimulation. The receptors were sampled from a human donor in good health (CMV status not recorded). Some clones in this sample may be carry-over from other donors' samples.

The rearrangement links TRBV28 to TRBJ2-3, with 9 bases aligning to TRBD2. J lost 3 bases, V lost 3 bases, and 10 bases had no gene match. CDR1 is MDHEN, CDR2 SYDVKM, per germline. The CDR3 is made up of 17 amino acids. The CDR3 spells CASSLPWVAGGTDTQYF. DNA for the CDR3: TGTGCCAGCAGTTTGCCGTGGGTGGCGGGGGGGACAGATACGCAGTATTTT.

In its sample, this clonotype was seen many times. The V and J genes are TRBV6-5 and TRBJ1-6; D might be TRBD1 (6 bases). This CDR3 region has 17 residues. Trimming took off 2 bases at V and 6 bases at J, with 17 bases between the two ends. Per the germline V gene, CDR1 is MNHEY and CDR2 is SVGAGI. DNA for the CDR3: TGTGCCAGCAGTTACCTCGCAGGGGTTAGTAGTAATTCACCCCTCCACTTT. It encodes CASSYLAGVSSNSPLHF.

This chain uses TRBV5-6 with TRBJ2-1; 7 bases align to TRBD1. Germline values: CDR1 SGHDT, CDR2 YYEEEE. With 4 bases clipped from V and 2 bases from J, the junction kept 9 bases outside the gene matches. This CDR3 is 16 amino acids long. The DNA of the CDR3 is TGTGCCAGCAGCACCTACGACAGGGTGCCCTACAATGAGCAGTTCTTC. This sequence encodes CASSTYDRVPYNEQFF.

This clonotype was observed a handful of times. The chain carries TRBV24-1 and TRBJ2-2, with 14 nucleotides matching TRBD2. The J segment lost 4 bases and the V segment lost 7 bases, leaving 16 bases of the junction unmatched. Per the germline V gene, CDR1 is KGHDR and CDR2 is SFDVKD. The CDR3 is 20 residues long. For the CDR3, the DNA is TGTGCCACCAGGGGCGGGGCTGGACTAGCGGGGGGCCTCAGCACCGGGGAGCTGTTTTTT. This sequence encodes CATRGGAGLAGGLSTGELFF.

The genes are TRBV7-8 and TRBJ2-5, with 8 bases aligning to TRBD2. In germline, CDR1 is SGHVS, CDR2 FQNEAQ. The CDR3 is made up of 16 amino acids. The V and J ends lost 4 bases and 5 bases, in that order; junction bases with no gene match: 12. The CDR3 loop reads CASSSDGGGLRETQYF. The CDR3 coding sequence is TGTGCCAGCAGCTCAGACGGGGGGGGGCTCAGGGAGACCCAGTACTTC.

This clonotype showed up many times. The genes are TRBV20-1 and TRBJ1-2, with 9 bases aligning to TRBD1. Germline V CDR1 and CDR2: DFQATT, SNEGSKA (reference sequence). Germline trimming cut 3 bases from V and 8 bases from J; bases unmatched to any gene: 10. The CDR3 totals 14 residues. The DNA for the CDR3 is TGCAGTGCTAGGAACCCCGGGACAGGGAACGGCTACACCTTC. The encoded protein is CSARNPGTGNGYTF.